The rows below give T cell receptor beta chains drawn from one sample of a study of blood T cell repertoires in COVID-19. The data were produced by immunoSEQ multiplex PCR, yet TCRdb's version contains in-frame clones alone and is incomplete. The data hold around 15,000 clones, with 89% observed a single time. Input material: peripheral blood. All receptors derive from a man of 80 years or more with acute or convalescent COVID-19. Each CDR3 is given with its conserved first and last residue. Fields, in order: D gene, J gene, V gene, clone size, CDR3 protein, CDR3 DNA. The D gene is left open where the match is weak. Clone size appears in some rows only: once, few, many, or a class for an expanded clone.

d_gene: TRBD1; j_gene: TRBJ1-1; v_gene: TRBV5-1; abundance: -; CDR3aa: CASRDSGTANTEAFF; CDR3nt: TGCGCCAGCCGCGACTCCGGGACAGCGAACACTGAAGCTTTCTTT
d_gene: TRBD1; j_gene: TRBJ1-5; v_gene: TRBV5-5; abundance: -; CDR3aa: CASSSMMGDRVNQPQHF; CDR3nt: TGTGCCAGCAGCTCCATGATGGGGGACAGGGTAAATCAGCCCCAGCATTTT
d_gene: -; j_gene: TRBJ1-5; v_gene: TRBV28; abundance: -; CDR3aa: CASSSGNQPQHF; CDR3nt: TGTGCCAGCAGTTCCGGCAATCAGCCCCAGCATTTT
d_gene: -; j_gene: TRBJ2-1; v_gene: TRBV7-2; abundance: -; CDR3aa: CASSLQGVSYNEQFF; CDR3nt: TGTGCCAGCAGCTTACAGGGTGTCTCCTACAATGAGCAGTTCTTC
d_gene: -; j_gene: TRBJ2-3; v_gene: TRBV5-4; abundance: -; CDR3aa: CASSLEAGAGTDTQYF; CDR3nt: TGTGCCAGCAGCTTGGAGGCGGGGGCCGGCACAGATACGCAGTATTTT
d_gene: -; j_gene: TRBJ1-5; v_gene: TRBV10-3; abundance: -; CDR3aa: CAIRAGGNQPQHF; CDR3nt: TGTGCCATCAGGGCAGGGGGCAATCAGCCCCAGCATTTT
d_gene: -; j_gene: TRBJ1-5; v_gene: TRBV19; abundance: -; CDR3aa: CASSIRENQPQHF; CDR3nt: TGTGCCAGTAGTATTCGAGAGAATCAGCCCCAGCATTTT
d_gene: TRBD2; j_gene: TRBJ2-1; v_gene: TRBV18; abundance: -; CDR3aa: CASSPTSSGDNNEQFF; CDR3nt: TGTGCCAGCTCACCTACATCTAGCGGAGACAACAATGAGCAGTTCTTC
d_gene: -; j_gene: TRBJ2-5; v_gene: TRBV6-5; abundance: -; CDR3aa: CASSTTEETQYF; CDR3nt: TGTGCCAGCAGTACGACAGAAGAGACCCAGTACTTC
d_gene: TRBD2; j_gene: TRBJ2-2; v_gene: TRBV15; abundance: once; CDR3aa: CATSRGSSGRNTGELFF; CDR3nt: TGTGCCACCAGCAGAGGGTCAAGCGGGAGGAACACCGGGGAGCTGTTTTTT
d_gene: -; j_gene: TRBJ1-4; v_gene: TRBV29-1; abundance: -; CDR3aa: CSVDTGGSEKLFF; CDR3nt: TGCAGCGTTGACACAGGAGGGAGTGAAAAACTGTTTTTT
d_gene: -; j_gene: TRBJ1-6; v_gene: TRBV30; abundance: -; CDR3aa: CAWKETVGSPLHF; CDR3nt: TGTGCCTGGAAGGAGACAGTTGGCTCACCCCTCCACTTT
d_gene: TRBD2; j_gene: TRBJ2-1; v_gene: TRBV6-5; abundance: -; CDR3aa: CASSKRTSVKQFF; CDR3nt: TGTGCCAGCAGTAAGCGGACTAGCGTAAAGCAGTTCTTC
d_gene: -; j_gene: TRBJ1-2; v_gene: TRBV29-1; abundance: -; CDR3aa: CSVEWDTSYGYTF; CDR3nt: TGCAGCGTTGAATGGGACACCAGCTATGGCTACACCTTC
d_gene: -; j_gene: TRBJ2-3; v_gene: TRBV5-4; abundance: -; CDR3aa: CASSSAGARKDTQYF; CDR3nt: TGTGCCAGCAGCTCTGCGGGGGCGAGAAAAGATACGCAGTATTTT
d_gene: -; j_gene: TRBJ1-5; v_gene: TRBV18; abundance: -; CDR3aa: CASSPTESNQPQHF; CDR3nt: TGTGCCAGCTCACCAACTGAGAGCAATCAGCCCCAGCATTTT
d_gene: -; j_gene: TRBJ2-2; v_gene: TRBV24-1; abundance: -; CDR3aa: CATSDFRQGGHRELFF; CDR3nt: TGTGCCACCAGTGATTTTCGGCAGGGGGGCCACCGGGAGCTGTTTTTT
d_gene: -; j_gene: TRBJ1-3; v_gene: TRBV5-5; abundance: few; CDR3aa: CASSLGIRGSSSGNTIYF; CDR3nt: TGTGCCAGCAGCTTGGGGATAAGGGGCTCGAGCTCTGGAAACACCATATATTTT
d_gene: TRBD1; j_gene: TRBJ1-4; v_gene: TRBV11-1; abundance: -; CDR3aa: CASSPGTGEEKLFF; CDR3nt: TGTGCCAGCAGCCCCGGGACAGGGGAGGAAAAACTGTTTTTT
d_gene: TRBD1; j_gene: TRBJ2-1; v_gene: TRBV5-1; abundance: few; CDR3aa: CASSLLRGQGFDEQFF; CDR3nt: TGCGCCAGCAGCCTTCTCAGGGGGCAGGGTTTCGATGAGCAGTTCTTC
d_gene: TRBD1; j_gene: TRBJ2-7; v_gene: TRBV24-1; abundance: -; CDR3aa: CATEGTGSYEQYF; CDR3nt: TGTGCTACCGAGGGGACAGGTAGCTACGAGCAGTACTTC
d_gene: TRBD1; j_gene: TRBJ1-2; v_gene: TRBV4-1; abundance: few; CDR3aa: CASSQTGTGGYGYTF; CDR3nt: TGCGCCAGCAGCCAAACCGGGACAGGGGGCTATGGCTACACCTTC
d_gene: -; j_gene: TRBJ1-4; v_gene: TRBV11-2; abundance: once; CDR3aa: CASSLDSAGEKLFF; CDR3nt: TGTGCCAGCAGCTTAGATTCCGCGGGAGAAAAACTGTTTTTT
d_gene: -; j_gene: TRBJ1-3; v_gene: TRBV19; abundance: -; CDR3aa: CASSMGTPNSGNTIYF; CDR3nt: TGTGCCAGTAGTATGGGGACTCCTAACTCTGGAAACACCATATATTTT
d_gene: -; j_gene: TRBJ2-2; v_gene: TRBV30; abundance: -; CDR3aa: CAWRGGALTGELFF; CDR3nt: TGTGCCTGGAGAGGGGGTGCCCTGACCGGGGAGCTGTTTTTT
d_gene: -; j_gene: TRBJ1-5; v_gene: TRBV24-1; abundance: -; CDR3aa: CATSATFSNQPQHF; CDR3nt: TGTGCCACCAGTGCGACATTTAGCAATCAGCCCCAGCATTTT
d_gene: -; j_gene: TRBJ1-2; v_gene: TRBV20-1; abundance: -; CDR3aa: CSARDDGYTF; CDR3nt: TGCAGTGCCAGGGATGACGGCTACACCTTC
d_gene: -; j_gene: TRBJ2-2; v_gene: TRBV29-1; abundance: -; CDR3aa: CSVGGNREAGELFF; CDR3nt: TGCAGCGTTGGTGGAAACAGGGAAGCCGGGGAGCTGTTTTTT
d_gene: -; j_gene: TRBJ2-7; v_gene: TRBV6-1; abundance: once; CDR3aa: CASSEGGGAYEQYF; CDR3nt: TGTGCCAGCAGTGAAGGAGGGGGGGCCTACGAGCAGTACTTC
d_gene: -; j_gene: TRBJ1-1; v_gene: TRBV14; abundance: -; CDR3aa: CASSQARNTEAFF; CDR3nt: TGTGCCAGCAGCCAAGCCCGGAACACTGAAGCTTTCTTT
d_gene: TRBD2; j_gene: TRBJ2-2; v_gene: TRBV11-2; abundance: once; CDR3aa: CASSSPLAGLTPNTGELFF; CDR3nt: TGTGCCAGCAGCTCCCCACTAGCGGGATTAACCCCGAACACCGGGGAGCTGTTTTTT
d_gene: TRBD2; j_gene: TRBJ2-2; v_gene: TRBV12-5; abundance: -; CDR3aa: CASGLAQTSGAPGTGELFF; CDR3nt: TGTGCTAGTGGTTTGGCCCAGACTAGCGGGGCTCCAGGGACCGGGGAGCTGTTTTTT